Presented here are 20 T cell receptor beta chains from one specimen sequenced in a study of T-cell reconstitution after alpha-beta-depleted transplantation in children. Unique molecular identifiers were incorporated during preparation of the TCRbeta library. TCRdb reanalysed the PCR reads using MiXCR and keeps one entry per CDR3 protein. Of around 230,000 distinct CDR3 sequences listed, more than 15% were seen once; the top ten hold around two fifths. The material was PBMCs, mostly from graft donor cells, obtained 360 days after TCRalphabeta/CD19-depleted stem cell transplant. Receptors were obtained from a male patient aged 2 to 10 who had a stem cell transplant for acute lymphoblastic leukemia, so the T cells may come from the graft donor.

There are a few counts of this clonotype. This chain links TRBV5-1 with TRBJ1-6; 8 positions agree with TRBD1. Germline values: CDR1 SGHRS, CDR2 YFSETQ. V lost 5 bases, J lost 6 bases, and 10 bases stayed unmatched. CDR3 size: 16 residues. Here the CDR3 reads CASRPLQTGGNSPLHF. CDR3 bases: TGCGCCAGCAGACCCCTTCAAACAGGGGGTAATTCACCCCTCCACTTT.

This clonotype was seen a handful of times. The CDR3, as DNA: TGTGCCAGCAGCTTGGAGGACCCCCCATCGCCCCTCCACTTT. Amino acid sequence: CASSLEDPPSPLHF. The V call is TRBV5-5, the J call TRBJ1-6; D is undetermined. There are 14 residues in the CDR3. With 0 bases removed from V and 13 bases from J, the gap between germline ends came to 14 bases. Germline V lookup: CDR1 SGHKS, CDR2 YYEKEE (reference sequence).

The V gene is TRBV20-1, the J gene TRBJ2-3, with 7 bases identical to TRBD2. The trim removed 0 bases at V and 2 bases at J, leaving 17 bases unmatched. CDR3 length equals 19 residues. Germline values: CDR1 DFQATT, CDR2 SNEGSKA (reference sequence). CDR3 sequence (DNA): TGCAGTGCTAGAGACCTGGGAAGCGGGGCGACTTGGGACACAGATACGCAGTATTTT. It yields the protein CSARDLGSGATWDTDTQYF.

In its sample, this clonotype was seen a few times. This chain uses TRBV29-1 with TRBJ2-5, with 7 bases matching TRBD2. This CDR3 comprises 15 residues. The V gene end was trimmed by 8 bases and the J gene end by 0 bases; junction bases not matched to a gene: 12. Germline lookup yields CDR1 SQVTM and CDR2 ANQGSEA. The DNA for the CDR3 is TGCAGCTCCGCAGGAGGTCGGGAGGACCAAGAGACCCAGTACTTC. The encoded protein is CSSAGGREDQETQYF.

Regarding this clonotype: A junction boundary mismatches the germline segment, possibly from a read error. The chain combines TRBV29-1 with TRBJ2-1, with 9 bases aligning to TRBD1. Germline V gene sequence: CDR1 SQVTM, CDR2 ANQGSEA. The CDR3 length is 15 residues. The CDR3 coding sequence is TGCACCGTTCAGGGGACAGGGAACTCCTACAATGAGCAGTTCTTC. Amino acids: CTVQGTGNSYNEQFF.

This clonotype was recorded a few times. This chain uses TRBV7-9 with TRBJ2-3; tentatively, D is TRBD1 (6 bases). Germline loops: CDR1 SEHNR, CDR2 FQNEAQ (reference sequence). The V gene lost 4 bases and the J gene lost 3 bases, with 20 bases spanning the gap. The CDR3 length is 17 residues. This CDR3 reads CASSWDFGQLSTDTQYF. CDR3 bases: TGTGCCAGCAGCTGGGATTTCGGACAGTTGTCTACAGATACGCAGTATTTT.

There are many counts of this clonotype. This rearrangement joins TRBV5-1 to TRBJ1-1; D is uncertain. Germline CDR1 SGHRS, CDR2 YFSETQ. The CDR3 totals 12 residues. V was trimmed by 5 bases and J by 5 bases, leaving 10 bases between them. The CDR3 nucleotides read TGCGCCAGCAGGTCAGGAGGAACTGAAGCTTTCTTT. This translates into CASRSGGTEAFF.

This clonotype was picked up many times. V usage is TRBV27 and J usage is TRBJ2-6, with 11 positions matching TRBD1. The ends lost 5 bases at V and 4 bases at J; junction bases unmatched: 7. CDR1 MNHEY and CDR2 SMNVEV come from the germline V gene (reference sequence). CDR3 size: 17 residues. CDR3 region: CASSPGTGGYGANVLTF. The CDR3 bases are TGTGCCAGCAGTCCCGGGACAGGGGGGTACGGGGCCAACGTCCTGACTTTC.

The V and J genes are TRBV12-3 or TRBV12-4 and TRBJ2-7; 12 bases line up with TRBD1. V lost 6 bases and J lost 5; bases outside the gene matches: 8. This CDR3 region has 15 residues. CDR3 in amino acids: CASSLSGQGAHEQYF. The CDR3 nucleotides read TGTGCCAGCAGCCTTTCGGGACAGGGGGCCCACGAGCAGTACTTC.

This chain joins TRBV7-8 and TRBJ2-7, with D maybe TRBD2 (5 bases). Per the germline V gene, CDR1 is SGHVS and CDR2 is FQNEAQ. V dropped 5 bases and J dropped 4 bases, with 12 bases sitting between them. This CDR3 is built from 13 residues. The CDR3 bases are TGTGCCAGCAGCGGACTGCTCCGTTACGAGCAGTACTTC. The encoded protein is CASSGLLRYEQYF.

J is TRBJ2-1 and V is TRBV20-1, with 12 bases that match TRBD2. CDR1 and CDR2 (germline): DFQATT, SNEGSKA (reference sequence). There are 18 residues in the CDR3. V shed 0 bases, J shed 5 bases, and the junction held 11 bases outside the gene matches. The CDR3 DNA reads TGCAGTGCTAGAGATCTCCAGACTAGCGGGGGTGCCCACAATGAGCAGTTCTTC. Encoded protein: CSARDLQTSGGAHNEQFF.

J is TRBJ2-6 and V is TRBV11-1; D is tentatively TRBD1 or TRBD2 (6 bases each). The germline CDR1 and CDR2 sequences are SGHAT and FQDESV (reference sequence). There are 19 residues in the CDR3. V lost 5 bases, J lost 3 bases, and 23 bases lay in between. The CDR3 sequence: CASSPMVGTGADGANVLTF. CDR3 DNA sequence: TGTGCCAGCAGCCCGATGGTTGGGACGGGGGCGGATGGGGCCAACGTCCTGACTTTC.

This chain links TRBV20-1 with TRBJ2-5; 8 nucleotides align to TRBD1. Germline CDR1 reads DFQATT; CDR2 reads SNEGSKA (reference sequence). J gave up 4 bases and V 8 bases, and 9 bases lay outside the gene matches. The length of the CDR3 is 13 residues. CDR3 residues: CSTGRGLRETQYF. For the CDR3, the DNA is TGCAGTACCGGCAGGGGGCTTCGAGAGACCCAGTACTTC.

This clonotype has at least ten counts. The chain carries TRBV10-1 and TRBJ2-7, with 8 nucleotides matching TRBD2. This CDR3 spans 14 amino acids. J gave up 2 bases and V 4 bases, and 4 bases lay outside the gene matches. Looked up from germline, CDR1 is WNHNN and CDR2 is SYGVQD (reference sequence). The CDR3 nucleotides are TGCGCCAGCAGTGTGGCGGGGGGCGCCTACGAGCAGTACTTC. Residues: CASSVAGGAYEQYF.

This chain joins TRBV4-3 and TRBJ2-5, with D possibly being TRBD2 (5 bases). CDR1 is LGHNA and CDR2 is YSLEER in the germline V gene. The CDR3 is made up of 16 amino acids. V gave up 4 bases and J gave up 2 bases, with 17 bases separating them. The CDR3 reads CASSLTVASLQETQYF. The CDR3 coding sequence is TGCGCCAGCAGCCTTACCGTAGCGTCCCTACAAGAGACCCAGTACTTC.

This clonotype was observed a few times. Sequence at one end of the junction differs from germline and may be a read error. V is TRBV10-3 and J is TRBJ2-1, with 8 bases fitting TRBD2. Germline assignment: CDR1 ENHRY and CDR2 SYGVKD. The CDR3 is 14 amino acids. The CDR3 nucleotides read TGTGCCAGCAGTCCGGGACTAGGAGTCAATGAGCAGTTCTTC. The encoded protein is CASSPGLGVNEQFF.

Many counts were recorded for this clonotype. V usage is TRBV29-1 and J usage is TRBJ2-1, with 8 positions matching TRBD1. Germline-derived CDR1 and CDR2 are SQVTM and ANQGSEA. CDR3 length: 14 amino acids. Unmatched junction bases numbered 6, after V lost 7 bases and J lost 1 base. The DNA of the CDR3 is TGCAGCGCCTCGACAGGGGCATCCTACAATGAGCAGTTCTTC. It specifies CSASTGASYNEQFF.

V and J are TRBV6-1 and TRBJ2-7; 9 bases are a match to TRBD1. The germline gives CDR1 MNHNS, CDR2 SASEGT. The CDR3 loop spans 15 amino acids. After removal of 4 bases from V and 1 base from J, the junction contained 5 bases not matched to a gene. CDR3 in amino acids: CASSAGTGPSYEQYF. CDR3 coding DNA: TGTGCCAGCAGTGCCGGGACAGGGCCTTCCTACGAGCAGTACTTC.

The DNA of the CDR3 is TGTGCCAGCAGTCCCGGGACAGGGCGGAACGGCTACACCTTC. It codes for CASSPGTGRNGYTF. This rearrangement joins TRBV28 to TRBJ1-2; TRBD1 matches at 9 bases. Germline V gene data show CDR1 as MDHEN and CDR2 as SYDVKM. The CDR3 runs to 14 residues. The trim removed 5 bases at V and 8 bases at J, leaving 9 bases unmatched.

The chain has TRBV6-2 or TRBV6-3 and TRBJ2-7, with TRBD1 matching over 8 bases. V was pared by 6 bases and J by 5 bases, with 9 bases of the junction left unmatched. From germline, CDR1 is MNHEY and CDR2 SVGEGT. The CDR3 runs 14 residues. The CDR3 DNA follows: TGTGCCAGCAGCCAGGACAGGGTTTTGAACGAGCAGTACTTC. Protein product: CASSQDRVLNEQYF.